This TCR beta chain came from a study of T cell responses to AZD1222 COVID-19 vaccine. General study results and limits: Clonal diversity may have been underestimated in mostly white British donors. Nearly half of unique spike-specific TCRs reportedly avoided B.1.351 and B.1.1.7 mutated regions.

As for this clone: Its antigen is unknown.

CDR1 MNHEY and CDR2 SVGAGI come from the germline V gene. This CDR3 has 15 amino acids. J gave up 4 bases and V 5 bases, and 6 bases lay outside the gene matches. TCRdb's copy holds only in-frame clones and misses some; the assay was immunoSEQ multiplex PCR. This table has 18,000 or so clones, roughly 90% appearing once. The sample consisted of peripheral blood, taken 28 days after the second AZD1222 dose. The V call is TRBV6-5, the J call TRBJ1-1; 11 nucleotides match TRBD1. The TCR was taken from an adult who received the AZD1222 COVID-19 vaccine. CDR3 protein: CASSTGTGGATEAFF. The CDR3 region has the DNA TGTGCCAGCAGTACGGGGACAGGGGGGGCCACTGAAGCTTTCTTT.